Listed below are T cell receptor beta chains from one sample, sequenced in a study of T cells after yellow fever vaccination. TCRdb re-analysed the 5' RACE reads in MiXCR, keeping a single row per CDR3 protein. Of about 350,000 distinct CDR3 sequences detected, roughly 8.3% appear once; the ten largest clones hold 17%. The sequencing used PBMCs, collected roughly 45 days after the first yellow fever vaccination. These receptors were taken from a man aged 18 to 29 who received the YFV17D yellow fever vaccine. Both conserved end residues are part of each CDR3. The D gene is left open where the match is weak. Part of the rows lack a size; the others show once, few, many or a class for expanded clones.

j_call,v_call,d_call,clone_size,cdr3_aa,cdr3_nt
TRBJ1-6,TRBV7-9,TRBD1,NA,CASSPPGGVGYSPLHF,TGTGCCAGCAGCCCCCCAGGGGGGGTGGGGTATTCACCCCTCCACTTT
TRBJ2-3,TRBV5-4,NA,NA,CASSLPGTPSTDTQYF,TGTGCCAGCAGCTTACCGGGAACCCCTAGCACAGATACGCAGTATTTT
TRBJ1-1,TRBV25-1,TRBD1,many,CASRLTGSGSEAFF,TGTGCCAGCAGGCTGACAGGGTCAGGATCTGAAGCTTTCTTT
TRBJ1-1,TRBV5-1,NA,NA,CASTQTAGKVNTEAFF,TGCGCCAGCACCCAGACAGCTGGGAAAGTGAACACTGAAGCTTTCTTT
TRBJ2-4,TRBV6-1,NA,NA,CASSVDKTAKNIQYF,TGTGCCAGCAGTGTAGACAAAACGGCCAAAAACATTCAGTACTTC
TRBJ2-3,TRBV5-5,NA,NA,CASSSMRLTDTQYF,TGTGCCAGCAGCTCCATGAGACTCACAGATACGCAGTATTTT
TRBJ2-5,TRBV12-3/TRBV12-4,TRBD2,NA,CASSASGGQETQYF,TGTGCCAGCAGTGCTAGCGGGGGACAAGAGACCCAGTACTTC
TRBJ2-6,TRBV29-1,NA,few,CSVGHSSSGANVLTF,TGCAGCGTTGGTCACAGCAGCTCTGGGGCCAACGTCCTGACTTTC
TRBJ1-1,TRBV5-1,NA,NA,CASSLVFGRSMNTEAFF,TGCGCCAGCAGCTTGGTCTTCGGGAGGAGCATGAACACTGAAGCTTTCTTT
TRBJ2-1,TRBV30,TRBD2,NA,CAWSEGLAGGNEQFF,TGTGCCTGGAGCGAGGGACTAGCGGGGGGGAATGAGCAGTTCTTC
TRBJ2-5,TRBV20-1,TRBD1,few,CSARDVQGALALKETQYF,TGCAGTGCTAGAGACGTGCAGGGGGCTTTAGCTTTAAAAGAGACCCAGTACTTC
TRBJ2-5,TRBV7-8,TRBD2,NA,CASILRWVGGETQYF,TGTGCCAGCATCCTACGTTGGGTCGGGGGGGAGACCCAGTACTTC
TRBJ2-1,TRBV27,NA,few,CASSPKRSSYNEQFF,TGTGCCAGCAGTCCGAAGCGGAGCTCCTACAATGAGCAGTTCTTC
TRBJ2-5,TRBV5-6,NA,NA,CASSLRTPGGTQYF,TGTGCCAGCAGCTTGCGAACTCCCGGAGGGACCCAGTACTTC
TRBJ1-6,TRBV7-9,TRBD1,NA,CASSLFFAGGANSPLHF,TGTGCCAGCAGCTTATTTTTCGCAGGGGGCGCGAATTCACCCCTCCACTTT
TRBJ2-5,TRBV7-8,TRBD2,NA,CASSWEPGRGGETQYF,TGTGCCAGCAGCTGGGAGCCGGGACGCGGGGGGGAGACCCAGTACTTC
TRBJ1-1,TRBV18,TRBD1,many,CASSPRGTEIEAFF,TGTGCCAGCTCACCCCGGGGGACAGAGATTGAAGCTTTCTTT
TRBJ1-2,TRBV19,TRBD1,few,CASSMTGNNYGYTF,TGTGCCAGTAGTATGACAGGGAACAACTATGGCTACACCTTC
TRBJ2-5,TRBV27,TRBD2,NA,CASGTSGETQYF,TGTGCCAGCGGGACTAGCGGGGAGACCCAGTACTTC
TRBJ1-1,TRBV12-3/TRBV12-4,NA,NA,CASSGPLGPMGTEAFF,TGTGCCAGCAGCGGGCCGTTGGGCCCGATGGGCACTGAAGCTTTCTTT
TRBJ1-2,TRBV27,NA,NA,CASSARGGARYGYTF,TGTGCCAGCAGTGCCCGGGGGGGGGCTAGGTATGGCTACACCTTC
TRBJ2-3,TRBV5-1,NA,few,CASSFGAAKDTQYF,TGCGCCAGCAGCTTTGGGGCTGCTAAAGATACGCAGTATTTT
TRBJ1-5,TRBV9,NA,NA,CASRDPKRGQPQHF,TGTGCCAGCAGGGACCCTAAAAGGGGTCAGCCCCAGCATTTT
TRBJ2-1,TRBV7-3,NA,few,CASSSPMGEQFF,TGTGCCAGCAGCTCCCCAATGGGTGAGCAGTTCTTC
TRBJ2-5,TRBV7-9,TRBD2,NA,CASSKNLAGGQETQYF,TGTGCCAGCAGCAAGAATCTAGCGGGGGGACAAGAGACCCAGTACTTC
TRBJ2-7,TRBV7-2,TRBD2,many,CASSLARGGIYEQYF,TGTGCCAGCAGCTTAGCGCGGGGGGGGATCTACGAGCAGTACTTC
TRBJ1-4,TRBV12-3/TRBV12-4,NA,few,CASSLIPTERIF,TGTGCCAGCAGTTTAATCCCGACAGAGAGGATTTTT
TRBJ2-1,TRBV5-1,TRBD2,few,CASLPTLGGSSPYNEQFF,TGCGCCAGCCTCCCAACCCTCGGGGGGTCCTCACCTTACAATGAGCAGTTCTTC
TRBJ1-2,TRBV5-1,NA,few,CATSMGGGYGYTF,TGCGCCACCTCAATGGGAGGGGGCTATGGCTACACCTTC
TRBJ2-3,TRBV2,TRBD1,few,CASSGPGQGTDTQYF,TGTGCCAGCAGCGGACCGGGACAGGGAACAGATACGCAGTATTTT
TRBJ1-1,TRBV4-2,NA,few,CASSQGAGVSNTEAFF,TGTGCCAGCAGCCAAGGCGCCGGGGTGTCGAACACTGAAGCTTTCTTT
TRBJ2-3,TRBV3-1,TRBD1,NA,CASSRKQGTVSTDTQYF,TGTGCCAGCAGCCGAAAACAGGGGACAGTCAGCACAGATACGCAGTATTTT
TRBJ2-1,TRBV5-1,NA,many,CASSLGTGGYNEQFF,TGCGCCAGCAGCTTGGGAACTGGCGGATACAATGAGCAGTTCTTC
TRBJ2-1,TRBV6-1,NA,NA,CASSEDDPRTVNEQFF,TGTGCCAGCAGTGAAGATGACCCCAGAACGGTGAATGAGCAGTTCTTC
TRBJ1-2,TRBV12-3/TRBV12-4,TRBD1,many,CASSTRQGGSYGYTF,TGTGCCAGCAGTACAAGACAGGGAGGTAGCTATGGCTACACCTTC
TRBJ1-4,TRBV18,NA,NA,CASSPSPTNEKLFF,TGTGCCAGCTCACCTAGCCCAACTAATGAAAAACTGTTTTTT
TRBJ2-2,TRBV9,NA,few,CASSPRGHTGELFF,TGTGCCAGCAGCCCGAGAGGCCATACCGGGGAGCTGTTTTTT
TRBJ1-2,TRBV7-9,NA,NA,CASSEGTLYGYTF,TGTGCCAGCAGCGAGGGGACTTTATATGGCTACACCTTC
TRBJ1-3,TRBV4-2,TRBD1,NA,CASSPPTGQGARFGNTIYF,TGTGCCAGCAGCCCACCGACGGGACAGGGGGCGAGGTTTGGAAACACCATATATTTT
TRBJ2-1,TRBV29-1,TRBD2,few,CSVPLPRGGGNEQFF,TGCAGCGTGCCGCTGCCGCGGGGGGGCGGTAATGAGCAGTTCTTC
TRBJ2-7,TRBV10-2,NA,NA,CASSGGLGGPSYEQYF,TGCGCCAGCAGTGGAGGTTTAGGAGGCCCCTCCTACGAGCAGTACTTC
TRBJ2-1,TRBV3-1,NA,NA,CASSQEVGWVYNEQFF,TGTGCCAGCAGCCAAGAGGTTGGGTGGGTTTACAATGAGCAGTTCTTC
TRBJ1-6,TRBV6-5,NA,NA,CASSYSGSHYSLHF,TGTGCCAGCAGTTACTCAGGGTCCCATTATTCCCTCCACTTT
TRBJ2-7,TRBV7-2,NA,NA,CASSLGPATYEQYF,TGTGCCAGCAGCTTAGGGCCTGCAACCTACGAGCAGTACTTC
TRBJ2-1,TRBV3-1,TRBD2,NA,CASSQLAGGPHNEQFF,TGTGCCAGCAGCCAGCTAGCGGGGGGACCCCACAATGAGCAGTTCTTC
TRBJ1-6,TRBV9,NA,NA,CASSVGGSSYNSPLHF,TGTGCCAGCAGCGTAGGGGGAAGCTCCTATAATTCACCCCTCCACTTT
TRBJ2-5,TRBV5-6,NA,few,CASSFGFQETQYF,TGTGCCAGCAGCTTTGGGTTCCAGGAGACCCAGTACTTC
TRBJ1-1,TRBV9,NA,few,CASSAGDGWNTEAFF,TGTGCCAGCAGCGCGGGGGACGGATGGAACACTGAAGCTTTCTTT
TRBJ2-3,TRBV7-2,TRBD1,many,CASSSGQKSDTQYF,TGTGCCAGCAGCTCGGGACAGAAATCAGATACGCAGTATTTT